This TCR beta chain comes out of a study of neurological immune-mediated disorders. Study-wide results and limits: The greatest degree of TCR clonal expansion was observed in HTLV-1-associated myelopathy, with the lowest in multiple sclerosis, below that of healthy controls.

This clonotype has ten or more counts. Its antigen is not identified. This CDR3 region has 13 residues. V lost 5 bases to trimming and J lost 15 bases, with 20 bases between them. CDR1 is MNHEY, CDR2 SVGEGT, per germline. For the sorted libraries, about 970,000 CD4+ or CD8+ T cells were used. 5'RACE employing 10-nucleotide random UMIs yielded the cDNA. TCRdb re-derived calls from the 5' RACE reads in MiXCR, one entry per CDR3 protein. The sample records tens of thousands of distinct CDR3 sequences, 6% to 7% being singletons. This TCR derives from a woman between 40 and 50 years old in good health. The rearrangement links TRBV6-2 or TRBV6-3 to TRBJ2-1, with D perhaps given as TRBD1 or TRBD2 (6 bases each). The sequenced material came from CD4+ T cells from blood. CDR3 amino acids: CASSPKEGTGSFF. The CDR3 DNA is TGTGCCAGCAGTCCAAAGGAGGGAACAGGGTCGTTCTTC.